This TCR beta chain was captured in a study of vaccination and CD4 T cells after COVID-19. Study-wide background: Cells were stimulated with overlapping spike peptides from SARS-CoV-2, HCoV-NL63, HCoV-OC43 and HCoV-229E.

Trimming removed 4 bases at V and 4 bases at J, with 14 bases between. The CDR3 sequence is 16 residues long. The Oncomine TCR Beta short-read assay generated sequence data from the DNA of cultured CD4+ T cells. One entry per CDR3 protein, called by TCRdb with MiXCR from the PCR reads. This sample has 3,500 to 5,000 distinct CDR3 sequences, with roughly 78% found just once. About this clonotype itself: What it binds is not known.

Sample treatment: roughly 10-day PBMC culture with coronavirus spike peptide pools or control peptides (ViraFEST assay). Antigen-specific T cells were expanded with peptide pools by ViraFEST, and TCRs were then sequenced. Half of the medium was exchanged for fresh IL-2 medium, first on day 3 and then on day 7. The sequenced sample was CD4+ T cells from blood, cultured in vitro. The V gene is TRBV12-3 or TRBV12-4, the J gene TRBJ2-6; weak D call: TRBD1 (6 bases). The receptor was derived from a human donor who had recovered from COVID-19. The CDR3 DNA reads as TGTGCCAGCAGTTGGAATACAGGGCCCGGGGCCAACGTCCTGACTTTC. It yields the protein CASSWNTGPGANVLTF.